These 17 T cell receptor beta chains were all obtained from the same sample, sequenced in a study of T cells in Graves' hyperthyroidism and ophthalmopathy. Amplified TCR beta CDR3 regions derived from RNA transcripts. Carried out on the TCR CDR3, a first-round RT-PCR used the HTBI primer set. MiXCR, run by TCRdb on the multiplex PCR reads, gives a single entry per CDR3 protein. The sample holds about 55,000 distinct CDR3 sequences, approximately 53% seen once. Sequencing was done on a sample of blood. All receptors derive from a woman aged 60-75 years with Graves' ophthalmopathy.

A remark on this clonotype: Given the absence of the conserved phenylalanine or tryptophan at the CDR3 end, a read error is likely. The V and J genes are TRBV28 and TRBJ2-7, with 9 bases identical to TRBD1. This CDR3 has 14 amino acids. With 3 bases clipped from V and 5 bases from J, the junction kept 5 bases outside the gene matches. CDR1 and CDR2 from the germline V gene are MDHEN and SYDVKM. CDR3 in amino acids: CASSFTGGPHEQYS. CDR3 DNA: TGTGCCAGCAGTTTTACAGGGGGCCCCCACGAGCAGTACTCC.

This clonotype is judged medium-sized. V is TRBV24-1 and J is TRBJ2-2; TRBD1 aligns across 7 bases. Losses at the gene ends were 4 bases for V and 4 bases for J; bases not matched to a gene: 8. Germline CDR1 is KGHDR and CDR2 is SFDVKD. CDR3 length: 16 residues. The CDR3 sequence: CATSDPGTATTGELFF. In DNA, the CDR3 is TGTGCCACCAGTGACCCCGGGACAGCTACCACCGGGGAGCTGTTTTTT.

This clonotype was seen ten or more times. V gene TRBV28 combines with J gene TRBJ2-7; TRBD1 is a possible D gene (5 bases). The CDR3 consists of 15 residues. CDR1 and CDR2 from the germline V gene are MDHEN and SYDVKM. V was pared by 1 base and J by 5 bases, with 15 bases between. For the CDR3, the DNA is TGTGCCAGCAGTTTATCGGTCAGGGCCGACGACGAGCAGTACTTC. This gives the protein CASSLSVRADDEQYF.

The rearrangement joins TRBV20-1 to TRBJ2-7; 12 bases map to TRBD2. The CDR3 has 14 residues. V was clipped by 6 bases and J by 1 base; unmatched bases: 4. Germline lookup yields CDR1 DFQATT and CDR2 SNEGSKA (reference sequence). The CDR3 here is CSALGLAGSYEQYF. Here the CDR3 DNA reads TGCAGTGCCCTCGGACTAGCGGGGTCCTACGAGCAGTACTTC.

This sequence joins TRBV2 and TRBJ2-4; tentatively, D is TRBD2 (5 bases). The CDR3 is 13 amino acids. V was trimmed by 7 bases and J by 8 bases, leaving 15 bases between them. Germline-derived CDR1 and CDR2 are SNHLY and FYNNEI. CDR3 coding DNA: TGTGCCAGCAACATGGGCGCGGAGGACATTCAGTACTTC. This translates into CASNMGAEDIQYF.

This clonotype came up many times. The rearrangement joins TRBV7-6 to TRBJ2-6; TRBD1 matches 9 bases. CDR3 length equals 21 residues. The germline CDR1 and CDR2 sequences are SGHVS and FNYEAQ. The V and J ends lost 2 bases and 0 bases, in that order; junction bases with no gene match: 14. The CDR3 bases are TGTGCCAGCAGCTTAAAGTCCCGGCGCGGACAGGGGTACTCTGGGGCCAACGTCCTGACTTTC. It translates to CASSLKSRRGQGYSGANVLTF.

This chain joins TRBV24-1 and TRBJ2-7; 10 nucleotides align to TRBD2. Trimming removed 12 bases from V and 3 bases from J; junction bases left unmatched: 16. Germline CDR1 KGHDR, CDR2 SFDVKD. The CDR3 spans 16 residues. For the CDR3, the DNA is TGTGCCCTAGATGGCCGGGGGGGACTAGCGCACTACGAGCAGTACTTC. Protein product: CALDGRGGLAHYEQYF.

There are many counts of this clonotype. The J gene is TRBJ1-2, the V gene TRBV3-1; weak D call: TRBD1 (6 bases). Germline loops: CDR1 LGHDT, CDR2 YNNKEL (reference sequence). The CDR3 runs to 15 residues. V was trimmed by 1 base and J by 4 bases, leaving 13 bases between them. The CDR3, as DNA: TGTGCCAGCAGCCAAGTGGACAGTTTTAGCTATGGCTACACCTTC. Translation gives CASSQVDSFSYGYTF.

CDR3 in amino acids: CASSWTSGGAEQETQYF. CDR3 DNA sequence: TGTGCCAGCAGTTGGACTAGCGGGGGGGCCGAGCAAGAGACCCAGTACTTC. This chain connects TRBV12-3 or TRBV12-4 to TRBJ2-5; 15 bases align to TRBD2. This CDR3 has 17 residues. Unmatched junction bases numbered 5, after V lost 4 bases and J lost 2 bases.

CDR3: CASSPASGITNEQYF. In DNA, the CDR3 is TGTGCCAGCAGCCCCGCTAGCGGTATAACCAACGAGCAGTACTTC. J is TRBJ2-7 and V is TRBV9, with 7 bases aligning to TRBD2. Germline CDR1 and CDR2: SGDLS and YYNGEE. J gave up 5 bases and V 4 bases, and 12 bases lay outside the gene matches. The CDR3 has 15 amino acids.

The chain is built from TRBV10-1 and TRBJ2-7; perhaps TRBD1 as D (6 bases). V was cut by 3 bases and J by 6 bases, with 15 bases left in between. The CDR3 totals 14 residues. Germline CDR1 and CDR2: WNHNN and SYGVQD (reference sequence). Here the CDR3 DNA reads TGCGCCAGCAGTGATCCGGGACACCCCTCCGAGCAGTACTTC. It is translated as CASSDPGHPSEQYF.

The count of this clonotype is one. V usage is TRBV7-3 and J usage is TRBJ2-1; TRBD1 agrees at 9 bases. V lost 0 bases and J lost 12; bases outside the gene matches: 12. This CDR3 is built from 16 residues. Germline values: CDR1 SGHTA, CDR2 FQGTGA. The CDR3 is CASSLTMGTGSDTQFF. Written as DNA, the CDR3 is TGTGCCAGCAGCTTAACGATGGGGACAGGGTCAGATACGCAGTTCTTC.

This chain links TRBV7-2 with TRBJ1-5, with TRBD1 as a possible D gene (5 bases). With 5 bases removed from V and 0 bases from J, the gap between germline ends came to 11 bases. The V gene's germline CDR1 is SGHTA and CDR2 FQGNSA. The CDR3 has 15 residues. The CDR3 reads CASSITGFSNQPQHF. CDR3 coding DNA: TGTGCCAGCAGCATCACAGGCTTTAGCAATCAGCCCCAGCATTTT.

Many counts were recorded for this clonotype. The chain joins TRBV2 to TRBJ2-2; TRBD2 agrees at 9 bases. V was clipped by 3 bases and J by 5 bases; unmatched bases: 7. Germline CDR1 is SNHLY and CDR2 is FYNNEI. This CDR3 spans 16 amino acids. CDR3 region: CASSDGAGGWTGELFF. In DNA, the CDR3 is TGTGCCAGCAGTGACGGAGCGGGGGGTTGGACCGGGGAGCTGTTTTTT.

This clonotype has ten or more counts. This chain uses TRBV5-8 with TRBJ2-5; D tentatively reads TRBD1 or TRBD2 (5 bases each). The V end was cut by 2 bases, the J end by 7 bases, with 15 bases between. CDR1 and CDR2 from the germline V gene are SGHTS and YDEGEE. There are 14 residues in the CDR3. The CDR3 DNA sequence: TGTGCCAGCAGCTTCCGGGACGCATTTTGGACCCAGTACTTC. Amino acids: CASSFRDAFWTQYF.

The chain carries TRBV7-9 and TRBJ2-2, with TRBD1 identical over 11 bases. The CDR3 covers 20 residues. Per the germline V gene, CDR1 is SEHNR and CDR2 is FQNEAQ (reference sequence). Germline trimming cut 2 bases from V and 1 base from J; bases unmatched to any gene: 12. The chain's CDR3 is CASSLIRTGGVAMNTGELFF. For the CDR3, the DNA is TGTGCCAGCAGCTTAATCAGGACAGGGGGCGTAGCAATGAACACCGGGGAGCTGTTTTTT.

This clonotype has a count of ten or more. The J gene is TRBJ2-1, the V gene TRBV20-1; 7 bases match TRBD2. The CDR3 runs 14 residues. Unmatched junction bases numbered 5, after V lost 6 bases and J lost 0 bases. Germline CDR1 DFQATT, CDR2 SNEGSKA (reference sequence). The CDR3 nucleotides read TGCAGTGCGACCCGGGACTACTCCTACAATGAGCAGTTCTTC. This codes for CSATRDYSYNEQFF.